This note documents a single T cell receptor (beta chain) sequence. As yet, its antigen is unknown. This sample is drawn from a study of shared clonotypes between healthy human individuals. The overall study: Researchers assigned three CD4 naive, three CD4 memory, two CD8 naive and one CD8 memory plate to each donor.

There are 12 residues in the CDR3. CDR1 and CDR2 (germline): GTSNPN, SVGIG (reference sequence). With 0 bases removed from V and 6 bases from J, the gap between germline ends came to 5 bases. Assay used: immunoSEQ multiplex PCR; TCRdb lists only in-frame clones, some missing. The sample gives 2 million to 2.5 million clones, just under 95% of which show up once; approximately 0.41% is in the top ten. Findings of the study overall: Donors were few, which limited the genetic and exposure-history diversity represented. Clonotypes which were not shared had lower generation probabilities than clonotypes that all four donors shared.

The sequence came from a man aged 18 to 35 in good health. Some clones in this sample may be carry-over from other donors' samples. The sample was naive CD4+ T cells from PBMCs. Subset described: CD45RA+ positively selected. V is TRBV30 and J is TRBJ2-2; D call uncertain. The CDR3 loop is CAWSVLAGELFF. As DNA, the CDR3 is TGTGCCTGGAGTGTATTGGCCGGGGAGCTGTTTTTT.